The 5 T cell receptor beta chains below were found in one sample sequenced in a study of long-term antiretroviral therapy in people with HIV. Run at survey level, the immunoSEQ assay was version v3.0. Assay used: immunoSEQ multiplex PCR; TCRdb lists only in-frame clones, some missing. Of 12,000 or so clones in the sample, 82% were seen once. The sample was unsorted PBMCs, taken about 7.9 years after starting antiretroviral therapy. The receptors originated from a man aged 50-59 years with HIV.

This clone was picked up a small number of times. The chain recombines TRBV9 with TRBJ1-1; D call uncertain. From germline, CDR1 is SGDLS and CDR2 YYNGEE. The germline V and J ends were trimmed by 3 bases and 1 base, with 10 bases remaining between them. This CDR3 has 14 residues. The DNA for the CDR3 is TGTGCCAGCAGCGCCGGCCTCGGGAACACTGAAGCTTTCTTT. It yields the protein CASSAGLGNTEAFF.

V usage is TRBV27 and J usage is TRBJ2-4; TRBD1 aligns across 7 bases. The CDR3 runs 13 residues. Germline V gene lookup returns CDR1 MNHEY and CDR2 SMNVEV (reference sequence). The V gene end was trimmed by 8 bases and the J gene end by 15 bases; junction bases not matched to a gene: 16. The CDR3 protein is CASGTGTDFFRYF. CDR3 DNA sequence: TGTGCCAGCGGGACCGGGACAGATTTTTTCAGGTACTTC.

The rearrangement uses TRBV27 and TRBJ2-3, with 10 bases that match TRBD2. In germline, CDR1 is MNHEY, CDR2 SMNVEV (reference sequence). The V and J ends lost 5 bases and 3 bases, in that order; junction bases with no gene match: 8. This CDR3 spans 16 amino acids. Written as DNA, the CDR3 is TGTGCCAGCAGTCCGGTGGCTAGCGGGGGAACAGATACGCAGTATTTT. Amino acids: CASSPVASGGTDTQYF.

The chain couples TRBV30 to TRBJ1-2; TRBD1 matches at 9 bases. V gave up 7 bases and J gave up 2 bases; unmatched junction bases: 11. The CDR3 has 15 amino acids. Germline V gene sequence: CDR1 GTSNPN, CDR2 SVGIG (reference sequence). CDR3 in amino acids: CASAPGTGYNYGYTF. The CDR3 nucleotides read TGTGCCTCTGCCCCCGGGACAGGGTACAACTATGGCTACACCTTC.

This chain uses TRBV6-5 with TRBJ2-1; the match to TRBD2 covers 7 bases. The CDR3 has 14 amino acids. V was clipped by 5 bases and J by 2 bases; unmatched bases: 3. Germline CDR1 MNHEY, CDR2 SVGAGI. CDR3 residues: CASSRGVTYNEQFF. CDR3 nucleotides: TGTGCCAGCAGTCGGGGGGTTACCTACAATGAGCAGTTCTTC.